What follows are 6 T cell receptor beta chains derived from one specimen sequenced in a study of human T cells and chemical hapten exposure. TCRdb reprocessed the RACE reads via MiXCR and lists one record per CDR3 protein. The table has around 120,000 distinct CDR3 sequences, roughly 14% seen once; the top ten hold about 3%. Indicated time point: pre-sensitization, week 0. As to treatment: therapeutic diphenylcyclopropenone sensitization with weekly scalp DPC. The sample here was whole blood, taken in connection with sensitization to the hapten diphenylcyclopropenone (DPC). These receptors were obtained from a young woman with alopecia areata. Some clones in this sample may be carry-over from other donors' samples.

The sample holds a few counts of this clonotype. The V gene is TRBV28, the J gene TRBJ2-3; 10 bases align to TRBD2. The CDR3 contains 16 residues. From germline, CDR1 is MDHEN and CDR2 SYDVKM. With 5 bases clipped from V and 2 bases from J, the junction kept 7 bases outside the gene matches. The CDR3: CASSPHLAGATDTQYF. DNA of the CDR3: TGTGCCAGCAGTCCACATCTAGCGGGGGCCACAGATACGCAGTATTTT.

The table lists this clonotype with many counts. The rearrangement links TRBV9 to TRBJ1-5; 7 nucleotides agree with TRBD1. Trimming took 3 bases from V and 4 from J; bases not matched to a gene: 7. Germline V gives CDR1 SGDLS, CDR2 YYNGEE. This CDR3 spans 15 amino acids. CDR3 sequence: CASSEFGDRNQPQHF. As DNA, the CDR3 is TGTGCCAGCAGCGAATTTGGGGACAGAAATCAGCCCCAGCATTTT.

This chain's CDR3 is CATSSSSYNSPLHF. In nucleotides, the CDR3 is TGTGCCACCAGTAGTAGCTCCTATAATTCACCCCTCCACTTT. The chain joins TRBV24-1 to TRBJ1-6; D unresolved. CDR3 length: 14 residues. Germline V gives CDR1 KGHDR, CDR2 SFDVKD. V lost 6 bases and J 0 bases, leaving 5 bases between the germline ends.

The rearrangement links TRBV7-2 to TRBJ1-2, with a possible D match to TRBD1 (5 bases). Trimming took 0 bases from V and 7 from J, leaving 9 bases between them. This CDR3 is built from 13 residues. Per the germline V gene, CDR1 is SGHTA and CDR2 is FQGNSA. The CDR3 spells CASSLAGVGGYTF. In DNA form, the CDR3 reads TGTGCCAGCAGCTTAGCGGGGGTGGGTGGCTACACCTTC.

This clonotype was observed a few times. V and J are TRBV4-3 and TRBJ2-4; perhaps TRBD2 as D (6 bases). The CDR3 loop spans 17 amino acids. Germline CDR1 reads LGHNA; CDR2 reads YSLEER. V was trimmed by 1 base and J by 7 bases, leaving 20 bases between them. CDR3 DNA sequence: TGCGCCAGCAGCCAAGGGAATTCCGGGACTGGGTACAACATTCAGTACTTC. It specifies CASSQGNSGTGYNIQYF.

This clonotype was detected many times. The chain uses TRBV5-1 and TRBJ2-1; 9 bases are a match to TRBD2. The V and J ends lost 4 bases and 9 bases, in that order; junction bases with no gene match: 5. The germline CDR1 and CDR2 sequences are SGHRS and YFSETQ. This CDR3 spans 13 amino acids. DNA of the CDR3: TGCGCCAGCAGCACGCGGGGGGGCGGTGAGCAGTTCTTC. Translated, it gives CASSTRGGGEQFF.